One sample yielded the 17 T cell receptor delta chains listed below, sequenced in a study of γδ T cells in repeated Plasmodium falciparum infection. TCRdb processed the multiplex PCR reads again with the CATT caller. The data contain 75,000 to 100,000 delta-chain clones, 1.4% of them singletons. Vgamma9/Vdelta2+ and Vdelta2-negative gammadelta T cells were flow-sorted from PBMC for bulk sequencing. Sequencing was performed on gamma-delta T cells from blood. The receptors here all came from a pool of human donors (malaria-infected and uninfected, not separated).

Points on this clone: The protein held in TCRdb is that of a much larger clone and does not match this DNA's translation at residue 14, likely because of a read error; the protein shown is translated from the DNA. The chain joins TRDV2 to TRDJ1; 8 bases agree with TRDD3. The CDR3 spans 19 residues. The V and J ends lost 1 base and 4 bases, in that order; junction bases with no gene match: 19. The germline V gene has CDR1 GEAIGNYY and CDR2 EKD. The CDR3 DNA follows: TGTGCCTGTGACACTACGCGGAAGATTGGGGGATTGAACATCGATAAACTCATCTTT. As protein: CACDTTRKIGGLNIDKLIF.

This clone has just a few counts. The protein recorded in TCRdb matches a much larger clone and deviates from this DNA's translation at residue 9, suggesting a read error; the protein here is obtained by translating the DNA. This chain uses TRDV1 with TRDJ1; perhaps TRDD2 as D (5 bases). Matching the DNA to germline supplied the J gene, which TCRdb does not give. With 2 bases removed from V and 0 bases from J, the gap between germline ends came to 28 bases. The CDR3 totals 21 residues. Germline-derived CDR1 and CDR2 are TSWWSYY and QGS. The CDR3 DNA sequence: TGTGCTCTTGGGGAAGGTTTCACCTGCGTCCCTACTCATAGGTACACCGATAAACTCATCTTT. It translates to CALGEGFTCVPTHRYTDKLIF.

As for this clone: A much larger clone differs from this one at a single base, so this may be a read error. This rearrangement joins TRDV1 to TRDJ1, with a possible D match to TRDD3 (6 bases). Here the J gene came from matching the DNA to germline, since TCRdb omits it. CDR1 is TSWWSYY, CDR2 QGS, per germline. The CDR3 extends over 19 amino acids. Trimming shortened V by 3 bases and J by 0 bases, and 23 bases separated the two germline ends. CDR3 in DNA: TGTGCTCTTGGGGACCCCTCCCGGATACCTCTACCGCACACCGATAAACTCATCTTT. Residues: CALGDPSRIPLPHTDKLIF.

This clone was seen many times. A read error likely explains why the TCRdb protein, taken from a much larger clone, differs from this DNA's translation at residue 11; the protein shown is translated from the DNA. The CDR3 DNA is TGTGCTCTTGGGGAAGCGTCGAGTCCCAACCACTGGGGGGGCTACAAACTCATCTTT. It encodes CALGEASSPNHWGGYKLIF. V is TRDV1 and J is TRDJ1; 8 positions match TRDD3. The V gene's germline CDR1 is TSWWSYY and CDR2 QGS. Trimming at V came to 2 bases and at J to 8 bases, leaving 22 bases not matched to a gene. This CDR3 has 19 residues.

Only a few counts were recorded for this clone. The protein recorded in TCRdb matches a much larger clone and deviates from this DNA's translation at residue 13, suggesting a read error; the protein here is obtained by translating the DNA. This chain connects TRDV2 to TRDJ1, with D unclear. TCRdb lists no J gene, so it was determined here by aligning the DNA to germline. CDR1 and CDR2 (germline): GEAIGNYY, EKD. This CDR3 is built from 16 residues. The CDR3 region is CACDTILREITDELIF. The CDR3 DNA sequence: TGTGCCTGTGACACCATTCTGCGGGAGATCACCGATGAACTCATCTTT.

A word on this clone: A far larger clone is a single base away, which makes a read error likely. Other DNA sequences in the sample encode the same CDR3. The chain links TRDV1 to TRDJ1, with TRDD3 matching 7 bases. The J gene was not available in TCRdb and was assigned here by matching the DNA to germline segments. Per germline, CDR1 TSWWSYY and CDR2 QGS. This CDR3 spans 19 amino acids. V lost 2 bases to trimming and J lost 0 bases; unmatched junction nucleotides: 15. Here the CDR3 DNA reads TGTGCTCTTGGGGAAATTGTGTACGGGGGATCGGCGTACACCGATAAACTCATCTTT. Translating gives CALGEIVYGGSAYTDKLIF.

This clone was counted between two and nine times. This is likely an artifact of a read error, given a far larger clone one base away. Other DNA sequences in the same sample also yield this CDR3. V usage is TRDV3 and J usage is TRDJ1; D is possibly TRDD2 (6 bases). Trimming removed 4 bases from V and 6 bases from J, with 27 bases in between. The CDR3 loop spans 16 amino acids. Germline assignment: CDR1 TVYSNPD and CDR2 GDNSRS (reference sequence). CDR3 amino acids: CASPTAWEIGWHKLIF. The CDR3 coding sequence is TGTGCCTCTCCTACGGCATGGGAGATAGGCTGGCATAAACTCATCTTT. Complete variable domain (other parts from reference TRDV3 and TRDJ1): CDKVTQSSPDQTVASGSEVVLLCTYDTVYSNPDLFWYRIRPDYSFQFVFYGDNSRSEGADFTQGRFSVKHILTQKAFHLVISPVRTEDSATYYCASPTAWEIGWHKLIFGKGTRVTVEP.

Concerning this clone: TCRdb has a much larger clone's protein, which differs at residue 10 from the translation of this DNA, likely because of a read error; what is shown is the protein translated from the DNA. No J gene was called, and the V gene is TRDV2. Germline-derived CDR1 and CDR2 are GEAIGNYY and EKD. The CDR3 is 11 amino acids. CDR3 residues: CAYSLTDKLTF. CDR3 DNA: TGTGCCTACTCCCTCACCGATAAACTCACCTTT.

Points on this clone: For this DNA, TCRdb reports the protein of a much larger clone, which diverges at residue 11, most likely from a read error; the protein presented here is translated directly from the DNA. V gene TRDV2 combines with J gene TRDJ1, with 11 bases identical to TRDD3. TCRdb is silent on the J gene; assignment here came from matching the DNA to germline. CDR3 length: 20 residues. Germline V gene data show CDR1 as GEAIGNYY and CDR2 as EKD. With 0 bases clipped from V and 0 bases from J, the junction kept 14 bases outside the gene matches. The CDR3 region has the DNA TGTGCCTGTGACACCGTTTCTGGGGGATACAGAGCCCCGTACACCGATAAACTCATCTTT. As protein: CACDTVSGGYRAPYTDKLIF.

Ten or more counts support this clone. V usage is TRDV1 and J usage is TRDJ1, with D possibly TRDD2 on 6 matching bases. The CDR3 sequence is 15 residues long. Between the trimmed V and J ends, which lost 6 bases and 0 bases, there was a span of 14 bases. Germline CDR1 and CDR2: TSWWSYY and QGS. The CDR3 is CALGLPQTYTDKLIF. As DNA, the CDR3 is TGTGCTCTTGGCCTTCCCCAAACCTACACCGATAAACTCATCTTT.

In its sample, this clone was seen a few times. This chain links TRDV1 with TRDJ1; 7 nucleotides agree with TRDD3. TCRdb supplies no J gene; here it was assigned by aligning the nucleotide sequence to germline. The CDR3 is made up of 22 amino acids. V was clipped by 0 bases and J by 1 base; unmatched bases: 23. Germline-derived CDR1 and CDR2 are TSWWSYY and QGS. This CDR3 is CALGELLSVLKSGGGPTDKLIF. CDR3 nucleotides: TGTGCTCTTGGGGAACTGTTATCCGTACTTAAATCTGGTGGGGGACCCACCGATAAACTCATCTTT.

As to this clone: Only one base separates this from a far larger clonotype, so it likely reflects a read error. The sample contains more than one DNA sequence encoding this CDR3. The J gene was identified as TRDJ1, and no V gene was called; the table's TRDD3 call for D was not verified on the DNA. The CDR3 totals 23 residues. Here the CDR3 reads CALGEPQSFPPNWGIAPADKLIF. The CDR3, as DNA: TGTGCTCTTGGGGAGCCGCAATCCTTCCCTCCAAACTGGGGGATAGCCCCCGCCGATAAACTCATCTTT.

This clone was detected a few times. TCRdb lists the protein of a much larger clone for this DNA, which differs at residue 6, so this is likely a read error; the protein given here is translated from the DNA itself. V gene TRDV1 combines with J gene TRDJ1; 12 nucleotides match TRDD3. Germline trimming cut 2 bases from V and 9 bases from J; bases unmatched to any gene: 19. This CDR3 is 19 amino acids long. CDR1 TSWWSYY and CDR2 QGS come from the germline V gene. In DNA, the CDR3 is TGTGCTCTTGGGGAATGTATCCTTTTGTACTGGGGGATACAGGGAGAACTCATCTTT. Translating gives CALGECILLYWGIQGELIF.

This clone appeared a few times. This sequence joins TRDV1 and TRDJ1; the match to TRDD3 covers 12 bases. The V gene end was trimmed by 0 bases and the J gene end by 5 bases; junction bases not matched to a gene: 22. The CDR3 spans 22 residues. CDR1 and CDR2 from the germline V gene are TSWWSYY and QGS. CDR3 in DNA: TGTGCTCTTGGGGAACTATTGGCTTCCTTATCCATACTGGGGGATACCGGGGATAAACTCATCTTT. Protein: CALGELLASLSILGDTGDKLIF.

Of note for this clone: The protein recorded in TCRdb matches a much larger clone and deviates from this DNA's translation at residue 6, suggesting a read error; the protein here is obtained by translating the DNA. V and J are TRDV1 and TRDJ1, with D unresolved. Germline assignment: CDR1 TSWWSYY and CDR2 QGS. The CDR3 loop spans 14 amino acids. The ends were cut back, 1 base at V and 9 bases at J, with 15 bases in the middle. CDR3: CALGEPAPERELIF. The CDR3 DNA sequence: TGTGCTCTTGGGGAACCGGCTCCTGAGCGGGAACTCATCTTT.

This clone was found a few times. A far bigger clonotype differs at one base, so this is likely a read error. The chain links TRDV1 to TRDJ1; no reliable D call. TCRdb carries no J gene annotation; the J gene was assigned here by matching the DNA with germline. There are 17 residues in the CDR3. Trimming stripped 2 bases from V and 3 bases from J, with 19 bases between. CDR1 and CDR2 from the germline V gene are TSWWSYY and QGS. Here the CDR3 DNA reads TGTGCTCTTGGGGAAGGAACAAGGAGCCCATCCTCCGATAAACTCATCTTT. It encodes CALGEGTRSPSSDKLIF.

On this clone itself: TCRdb's listed protein matches a much larger clone and diverges from this DNA's translation at residue 14, likely through a read error; the protein shown comes from the DNA. The chain couples TRDV3 to TRDJ1, with TRDD3 matching 9 bases. TCRdb records no J gene; here it was assigned by comparing the DNA to germline. The CDR3 is 21 amino acids. Germline CDR1 TVYSNPD, CDR2 GDNSRS (reference sequence). V gave up 3 bases and J gave up 0 bases; unmatched junction bases: 26. Written as DNA, the CDR3 is TGTGCCTTCCCTGATACCCTACTGGGGGACCCAAATCACTTGTACACCGATAAACTCATCTTT. Translation: CAFPDTLLGDPNHLYTDKLIF.